Below, 17 T cell receptor beta chains from the same sample are listed, as sequenced in a study of OX40 agonist ivuxolimab in advanced cancers. Sequenced by immunoSEQ multiplex PCR; TCRdb stores in-frame clones only, minus some. The sample lists 90,000 to 95,000 clones; 80% to 90% were seen once. The sample here was CD4+ or CD8+ T cells sorted from blood, taken in a trial of the OX40 agonist ivuxolimab. These receptors came from an adult with an advanced solid tumor such as melanoma, head and neck, liver or kidney cancer.

The chain has TRBV9 and TRBJ2-4; D not resolved. Germline V lookup: CDR1 SGDLS, CDR2 YYNGEE. V lost 0 bases and J 1 base, leaving 8 bases between the germline ends. This CDR3 is built from 15 residues. CDR3 amino acids: CASSVDGLAKNIQYF. In DNA form, the CDR3 reads TGTGCCAGCAGCGTAGATGGGCTGGCCAAAAACATTCAGTACTTC.

J is TRBJ2-2 and V is TRBV7-8, with unresolved D. CDR1 SGHVS and CDR2 FQNEAQ come from the germline V gene. The CDR3 has 16 amino acids. The V end lost 3 bases, the J end lost 7 bases, and 18 bases lay between the germline ends. The CDR3 nucleotides are TGTGCCAGCAGCTTTGGGCCCGGATCCCGTGGCGGGGAGCTGTTTTTT. Amino acid sequence: CASSFGPGSRGGELFF.

This clone was detected only once. The chain combines TRBV6-1 with TRBJ2-3, with TRBD2 as a possible D gene (6 bases). The germline CDR1 and CDR2 sequences are MNHNS and SASEGT. The ends were cut back, 5 bases at V and 0 bases at J, with 12 bases in the middle. This CDR3 has 15 residues. The CDR3 region is CASSPGTLSTDTQYF. CDR3 bases: TGTGCCAGCAGTCCCGGGACTCTGAGCACAGATACGCAGTATTTT.

This chain uses TRBV27 with TRBJ2-7; 10 bases map to TRBD1. Per the germline V gene, CDR1 is MNHEY and CDR2 is SMNVEV (reference sequence). This CDR3 spans 14 amino acids. The V and J ends lost 6 bases and 6 bases, in that order; junction bases with no gene match: 8. The CDR3 reads CASRRQGAISEQYF. The CDR3 nucleotides read TGTGCCAGCAGGAGACAGGGGGCCATAAGCGAGCAGTACTTC.

The J gene is TRBJ1-1, the V gene TRBV9; D is uncertain. V lost 0 bases, J lost 3 bases, and 9 bases lay in between. Germline assignment: CDR1 SGDLS and CDR2 YYNGEE. The CDR3 has 14 residues. CDR3 region: CASSVGQQDTEAFF. CDR3 coding DNA: TGTGCCAGCAGCGTAGGGCAGCAGGACACTGAAGCTTTCTTT.

The CDR3: CASSLVGGYNEQFF. CDR3 nucleotides: TGTGCCAGCAGCTTGGTGGGAGGGTACAATGAGCAGTTCTTC. This sequence joins TRBV5-8 and TRBJ2-1; 7 bases line up with TRBD2. The CDR3 is made up of 14 amino acids. The V gene end was trimmed by 0 bases and the J gene end by 4 bases; junction bases not matched to a gene: 1. The germline gives CDR1 SGHTS, CDR2 YDEGEE.

The chain couples TRBV30 to TRBJ2-1, with TRBD2 identical over 8 bases. The ends lost 5 bases at V and 5 bases at J; junction bases unmatched: 8. CDR1 is GTSNPN, CDR2 SVGIG, per germline (reference sequence). This CDR3 is 14 amino acids long. The CDR3 region has the DNA TGTGCCTGGGCTATAGCGGGACCTAACAATGAGCAGTTCTTC. Its protein product is CAWAIAGPNNEQFF.

The rearrangement uses TRBV27 and TRBJ2-5; 11 positions match TRBD2. Trimming cost V 6 bases and J 7 bases; bases outside gene matches: 10. This CDR3 is built from 15 residues. Germline CDR1 and CDR2: MNHEY and SMNVEV (reference sequence). The CDR3 DNA reads TGTGCCAGCAGCCGTTTGACTAGCGGGGTCCCGACCCAGTACTTC. Residues: CASSRLTSGVPTQYF.

The V gene is TRBV5-1, the J gene TRBJ2-3; possible D gene TRBD2, 6 bases. The germline V gene has CDR1 SGHRS and CDR2 YFSETQ. CDR3 size: 16 residues. Trimming cost V 0 bases and J 3 bases, with 14 bases left between them. The CDR3 DNA reads TGCGCCAGCAGCTTGGACGATGCGGGACTTACAGATACGCAGTATTTT. This codes for CASSLDDAGLTDTQYF.

This chain uses TRBV2 with TRBJ1-4; D is possibly TRBD1 (5 bases). The V and J ends lost 2 bases and 2 bases respectively, with 9 bases between them. The CDR3 runs 15 residues. CDR1 and CDR2 from the germline V gene are SNHLY and FYNNEI. The CDR3: CASSESRATNEKLFF. Written as DNA, the CDR3 is TGTGCCAGCAGTGAATCCAGGGCTACTAATGAAAAACTGTTTTTT. The whole variable domain, remainder taken from reference TRBV2 and TRBJ1-4, is EPEVTQTPSHQVTQMGQEVILRCVPISNHLYFYWYRQILGQKVEFLVSFYNNEISEKSEIFDDQFSVERPDGSNFTLKIRSTKLEDSAMYFCASSESRATNEKLFFGSGTQLSVL.

This chain links TRBV5-4 with TRBJ2-7; possibly TRBD2 for D (6 bases). CDR1 is SGHNT, CDR2 YYREEE, per germline (reference sequence). Trimming removed 4 bases at V and 2 bases at J, with 16 bases between. The CDR3 is made up of 15 amino acids. CDR3 nucleotide sequence: TGTGCCAGCAGCCGGGAAGCTAGCGCAACCTACGAGCAGTACGTC. This encodes CASSREASATYEQYV.

The rearrangement uses TRBV7-9 and TRBJ2-3; D remains ambiguous. Trimming removed 5 bases at V and 7 bases at J, with 19 bases between. The CDR3 is 15 residues long. CDR1 SEHNR and CDR2 FQNEAQ come from the germline V gene (reference sequence). For the CDR3, the DNA is TGTGCCAGCAGCCCCACGGGCGGTCGGGCGAATACGCAGTATTTT. It encodes CASSPTGGRANTQYF.

The CDR3 DNA sequence: TGTGCCAGCAGCGTAGACCGCCAGGGGGCAAACTATGGCTACACCTTC. It is translated as CASSVDRQGANYGYTF. V and J are TRBV9 and TRBJ1-2, with 8 nucleotides matching TRBD1. The CDR3 spans 16 residues. In germline, CDR1 is SGDLS, CDR2 YYNGEE. J lost 2 bases, V lost 0 bases, and 6 bases had no gene match.

The V and J genes are TRBV7-2 and TRBJ2-1; 10 bases align to TRBD2. V was pared by 2 bases and J by 5 bases, with 3 bases of the junction left unmatched. CDR1 and CDR2 from the germline V gene are SGHTA and FQGNSA. The CDR3 runs 15 residues. The chain's CDR3 is CASSLTSGNNNEQFF. The CDR3 nucleotides are TGTGCCAGCAGCTTAACTAGCGGGAATAACAATGAGCAGTTCTTC.

The gene calls are TRBV28 and TRBJ1-1; no clear D gene. Germline-derived CDR1 and CDR2 are MDHEN and SYDVKM. V was cut by 2 bases and J by 1 base, with 8 bases left in between. The CDR3 is made up of 14 amino acids. For the CDR3, the DNA is TGTGCCAGCAGTTTACAGCCAGAGAACACTGAAGCTTTCTTT. This gives the protein CASSLQPENTEAFF.

This clone came up a few times. CDR3 sequence reads: CASSTPGAGGPHEQFF. Written as DNA, the CDR3 is TGCGCCAGCAGCACCCCGGGCGCGGGAGGGCCCCATGAGCAGTTCTTC. The J gene is TRBJ2-1, the V gene TRBV5-1, with 9 bases aligning to TRBD2. Trimming at V came to 4 bases and at J to 8 bases, leaving 13 bases not matched to a gene. The CDR3 has 16 amino acids. Germline lookup yields CDR1 SGHRS and CDR2 YFSETQ.

The rearrangement links TRBV28 to TRBJ1-3; D unresolved. The CDR3 sequence is 15 residues long. The V and J ends lost 6 bases and 0 bases respectively, with 12 bases between them. Germline assignment: CDR1 MDHEN and CDR2 SYDVKM. CDR3 sequence reads: CASSPRLRSGNTIYF. CDR3 DNA sequence: TGTGCCAGCAGCCCAAGACTACGCTCTGGAAACACCATATATTTT.